These T cell receptor beta chains were read from a single sample in a study of T cell changes during pregnancy in multiple sclerosis. Method: immunoSEQ multiplex PCR; TCRdb's copy keeps in-frame clones and lacks some. The data contain fewer than 45,000 clones, roughly nine tenths of them singletons. This sample comprised CD4+ T cells from peripheral blood mononuclear cells, obtained in the third trimester of pregnancy. The receptor source for this set is a female donor in good health, enrolled as a control in a pregnancy study. CDR3s include the opening cysteine and the closing phenylalanine or tryptophan. The D gene is left open where the match is weak. Clone size is not always given. Where it is, it says once, few, many or a class for expanded clones.

TGTGCCAGCAGTGCCGTTACTAACACAGATACGCAGTATTTT	CASSAVTNTDTQYF	.	TRBV6-5	TRBJ2-3	.
TGTGCTAGTGGTACCCACGGGACTGTCTACAATGAGCAGTTCTTC	CASGTHGTVYNEQFF	once	TRBV12-5	TRBJ2-1	.
TGTGCCAGCAGCCAAGGCGGTCTCGAGCAGTACTTC	CASSQGGLEQYF	.	TRBV4-2	TRBJ2-7	.
TGTGCCAGCATGGGACAGAGAAATCAGCCCCAGCATTTT	CASMGQRNQPQHF	.	TRBV2	TRBJ1-5	TRBD1
TGTGCCACCAGCAGAGGGTTGAGTCCGGGACAGACAATCCGGGAGCAGTACTTC	CATSRGLSPGQTIREQYF	.	TRBV15	TRBJ2-7	TRBD1
TGTGCCAGCGTGTCCGCCATAGGGGCAGCCTACAATGAGCAGTTCTTC	CASVSAIGAAYNEQFF	.	TRBV27	TRBJ2-1	.
TGTGCCAGCAGCCCCGGACTAGCGGGGGGAGAGCAGTTCTTC	CASSPGLAGGEQFF	.	TRBV7-3	TRBJ2-1	TRBD2
TGCGCCAGCAGCCGTCAGGACAATGAGCAGTTCTTC	CASSRQDNEQFF	.	TRBV5-1	TRBJ2-1	.
TGTGCCTGGAGTTCCTTCGGCGGGAGGATCTACGAGCAGTACTTC	CAWSSFGGRIYEQYF	.	TRBV30	TRBJ2-7	TRBD2
TGTGCCAGTAGTATAGGGACTAGCGGGGACGGCGAGGTCTTC	CASSIGTSGDGEVF	.	TRBV19	TRBJ2-1	TRBD2
TGTGCCAGCAGCCATAGACAGCAGTACGGCTACACCTTC	CASSHRQQYGYTF	.	TRBV5-4	TRBJ1-2	.
TGTGCCAGCAGCTTAACTGGTAAAAGCACAGATACGCAGTATTTT	CASSLTGKSTDTQYF	.	TRBV7-2	TRBJ2-3	.
TGTGCCAGCAGCTTGGTTGGTACTCCATCACAGCCCCAGCATTTT	CASSLVGTPSQPQHF	many	TRBV5-6	TRBJ1-5	.
TGTGCCAGCTCACTAGCGGGAGGCGAGCAGTACTTC	CASSLAGGEQYF	.	TRBV9	TRBJ2-7	TRBD2
TGTGCCAGCAGCCAGCAGGGACTAGTGTTCAATGAGCAGTTCTTC	CASSQQGLVFNEQFF	.	TRBV6-6	TRBJ2-1	TRBD2
TGTGCCAGCAGCCCGCGGACCGACAGGGGGCGCCGAGAGACCCAGTACTTC	CASSPRTDRGRRETQYF	.	TRBV13	TRBJ2-5	TRBD1
TGTGCCAGCACCCCTCGGGGCGGGAACTACCAAGAGACCCAGTACTTC	CASTPRGGNYQETQYF	.	TRBV9	TRBJ2-5	.
TGTGCCAGCAGCTGGGGGGGTTACGGCGAGCAGTACTTC	CASSWGGYGEQYF	.	TRBV7-8	TRBJ2-7	TRBD2
TGTGCCAGCAGCCGGTCGACAGGGGGGTTTGGAAACACCATATATTTT	CASSRSTGGFGNTIYF	.	TRBV28	TRBJ1-3	TRBD1
TGTGCCAGTAGTAGCCAGGGGAAAAATTCACCCCTCCACTTT	CASSSQGKNSPLHF	.	TRBV19	TRBJ1-6	.
TGTGCCAGCAGCTTAGGAGTTTTCGGCGGGAACACTGAAGCTTTCTTT	CASSLGVFGGNTEAFF	.	TRBV13	TRBJ1-1	.
TGCGCCAGCAGCCGAACCGGGACTAGCGACAATGAGCAGTTCTTC	CASSRTGTSDNEQFF	.	TRBV4-1	TRBJ2-1	TRBD2
TGCGCCAGCAGCTTAGAGCGGACACGGGGGGAGACCCAGTACTTC	CASSLERTRGETQYF	once	TRBV5-1	TRBJ2-5	.
TGCGCCAGCAGCCAAGATCCTGTAGTCTCAGATACGCAGTATTTT	CASSQDPVVSDTQYF	.	TRBV4-3	TRBJ2-3	.
TGTGCCATCAGGAATGCCGGGACTAGGGGCGGAGATACGCAGTATTTT	CAIRNAGTRGGDTQYF	.	TRBV10-3	TRBJ2-3	TRBD2
TGTGCCAGCAGCCAAGTAGCCGGGGGGGGCACTGAAGCTTTCTTT	CASSQVAGGGTEAFF	few	TRBV14	TRBJ1-1	.
TGTGCCAGCAGCCCGACCGGGACAGGGGGCAGAGATACGCAGTATTTT	CASSPTGTGGRDTQYF	.	TRBV14	TRBJ2-3	TRBD1
TGTGCCAGCAGCGTACCCGGTTCACCCCTCCACTTT	CASSVPGSPLHF	.	TRBV7-8	TRBJ1-6	.
TGTGCCAGCAGTGAAATGTCTAGCGGTCAAGAGACCCAGTACTTC	CASSEMSSGQETQYF	.	TRBV6-1	TRBJ2-5	TRBD2
TGTGCCAGCAGCCAACTAGCGGGGGGGAATGAGCAGTTCTTC	CASSQLAGGNEQFF	once	TRBV11-3	TRBJ2-1	TRBD2
TGTGCCAGCAGTTACCCTGCCTCCGAGTCCTACGAGCAGTACTTC	CASSYPASESYEQYF	.	TRBV6-6	TRBJ2-7	.
TGTGCCAGCAGTTACATAAGCTTGTCTGGAAACACCATATATTTT	CASSYISLSGNTIYF	.	TRBV6-5	TRBJ1-3	.
TGTGCCAGCACCACGGCGCGGGGGATTCGGTCCTACGAGCAGTACTTC	CASTTARGIRSYEQYF	.	TRBV28	TRBJ2-7	TRBD2
TGCGCCAGCAGTCCGACAGGGAGCACAGATACGCAGTATTTT	CASSPTGSTDTQYF	.	TRBV5-1	TRBJ2-3	TRBD1
TGTGCCAGCTCGCCAGCGGGAGACCCCTCCTACGAGCAGTACTTC	CASSPAGDPSYEQYF	once	TRBV18	TRBJ2-7	TRBD2
TGTGCCAGCAGCCCCGTAGGGGGGGCGGACTATGGCTACACCTTC	CASSPVGGADYGYTF	.	TRBV5-4	TRBJ1-2	.
TGTGCCAGCAGCGCAGGGGCGGGGGGAGAGACCCAGTACTTC	CASSAGAGGETQYF	.	TRBV9	TRBJ2-5	TRBD2
TGCACCAGCAGCCCCCTCGAGCGGGGCGGCACAGATACGCAGTATTTT	CTSSPLERGGTDTQYF	.	TRBV1	TRBJ2-3	.
TGTGCCAGTAGTATTCCTCTCTCTAGCGGGGGACGCAATGAGCAGTTCTTC	CASSIPLSSGGRNEQFF	.	TRBV19	TRBJ2-1	TRBD2
TGTGCCATCTTCGGAGGACTTGGCTACGAGCAGTACTTC	CAIFGGLGYEQYF	.	TRBV10-3	TRBJ2-7	.
TGTGCCAGCAGCCCCGATGACTTTTCCGCGCGTACCTTTTACAATGAGCAGTTCTTC	CASSPDDFSARTFYNEQFF	once	TRBV27	TRBJ2-1	.
TGTGCCAGCAGCGAGGAGAACTACGAGCAGTACTTC	CASSEENYEQYF	.	TRBV2	TRBJ2-7	.
TGTGCCAGCAGTCAGAGCGGGAGTACTTCAGATACGCAGTATTTT	CASSQSGSTSDTQYF	.	TRBV11-1	TRBJ2-3	TRBD2
TGTGCCAGTAGTACCAACTCGAGGACAGGGAGGAGCTCCTACGAGCAGTACTTC	CASSTNSRTGRSSYEQYF	.	TRBV19	TRBJ2-7	TRBD1
TGTGCCAGCAGCCCAAACGGACAGGAGGGCTCCTACGAGCAGTACTTC	CASSPNGQEGSYEQYF	.	TRBV7-3	TRBJ2-7	.
TGTGCCAGTAGTATGGGACAGTCTGGGGCCAACGTCCTGACTTTC	CASSMGQSGANVLTF	.	TRBV19	TRBJ2-6	TRBD1
TGCGCCAGCAGCTTGACCATTAGCGGGACAGTGAACACCGGGGAGCTGTTTTTT	CASSLTISGTVNTGELFF	.	TRBV5-1	TRBJ2-2	.
TGTGCCAGTAGTATCCCCGGGACAGGGAACTACGAGCAGTACTTC	CASSIPGTGNYEQYF	.	TRBV19	TRBJ2-7	TRBD1
TGCGCCAGCTCCCTCCCCGGGACAGGGAACTACGAGCAGTACTTC	CASSLPGTGNYEQYF	.	TRBV4-1	TRBJ2-7	TRBD1
TGTGCCTGGAGTGTACGGGGGGGCGAGACCCAGTACTTC	CAWSVRGGETQYF	.	TRBV30	TRBJ2-5	TRBD2
TGTGCCATCAGTGAGTGGCGTGGGACTAGCGGGAGTATGGAGCAGTTCTTC	CAISEWRGTSGSMEQFF	once	TRBV10-3	TRBJ2-1	TRBD2
TGTGCCAGCAGTTTAACAGGGGGCGGTGAAGGCTACACCTTC	CASSLTGGGEGYTF	.	TRBV27	TRBJ1-2	TRBD1
TGTGCCAGCAGCTTTCGAGCGGGAGGGCTCAGCGAGCAGTACTTC	CASSFRAGGLSEQYF	.	TRBV5-4	TRBJ2-7	TRBD2
TGTGCCTGGGCGGGTCCGGGCGGAGCTTTCTTT	CAWAGPGGAFF	.	TRBV30	TRBJ1-1	.
TGTGCCAGCAGCTTTTTGGGGGGTGACACCATATATTTT	CASSFLGGDTIYF	.	TRBV5-4	TRBJ1-3	.